The following is a T cell receptor (beta chain) sequence with its context. As yet, its antigen is unknown. CDR3 length: 18 amino acids. The PCR employed 60 Vbeta primers together with 13 Jbeta primers. TCRdb's table, derived via immunoSEQ multiplex PCR, lists solely in-frame clones and lacks some. The table for this sample gives tens of thousands of clones. This specimen belongs to a study of cytomegalovirus exposure and HLA in healthy donors. Study-level results: An assumption of roughly uniform sequencing depth across donors underlay the presence/absence analyses.

The gene calls are TRBV21-1 and TRBJ2-6; the DNA was not compared with TRBD1, the D call given in the table. TRBV21-1 has pseudogene status. Sequenced: PBMCs. This TCR derives from a woman between 40 and 55 years old in good health and CMV-seropositive. The CDR3 is CASSKEQGQVAGANVLTF. For the CDR3, the DNA is TGTGCCAGCAGCAAAGAACAGGGCCAGGTAGCTGGGGCCAACGTCCTGACTTTC.